Below, 11 T cell receptor beta chains from the same sample are listed, as sequenced in a study of blood T cell repertoires in COVID-19. This table comes from immunoSEQ multiplex PCR, and its TCRdb copy is limited to in-frame clones, with some not included. The table records some 60,000 clones, 80% of them present only once. Sequencing was done on a sample of peripheral blood. The receptors come from a man in his sixties with acute or convalescent COVID-19.

The chain links TRBV5-1 to TRBJ2-2, with 8 bases lining up with TRBD1. CDR1 and CDR2 (germline): SGHRS, YFSETQ. With 1 base clipped from V and 6 bases from J, the junction kept 5 bases outside the gene matches. This CDR3 is 15 amino acids long. CDR3 DNA sequence: TGCGCCAGCAGCTTGCCCAGGGGGCGGGCCGGGGAGCTGTTTTTT. Encoded protein: CASSLPRGRAGELFF.

This clone has just a few counts. This chain uses TRBV19 with TRBJ2-1; D is possibly TRBD2 (7 bases). The ends were cut back, 5 bases at V and 4 bases at J, with 12 bases in the middle. The CDR3 length is 14 residues. Germline CDR1 is LNHDA and CDR2 is SQIVND (reference sequence). For the CDR3, the DNA is TGTGCCAGTAGTCAGCGGGACAATTACAATGAGCAGTTCTTC. Amino acids: CASSQRDNYNEQFF. The whole variable domain, remainder taken from reference TRBV19 and TRBJ2-1, is DGGITQSPKYLFRKEGQNVTLSCEQNLNHDAMYWYRQDPGQGLRLIYYSQIVNDFQKGDIAEGYSVSREKKESFPLTVTSAQKNPTAFYLCASSQRDNYNEQFFGPGTRLTVL.

The V call is TRBV5-1, the J call TRBJ2-4; D unclear. Germline assignment: CDR1 SGHRS and CDR2 YFSETQ. The CDR3 loop spans 14 amino acids. V lost 0 bases to trimming and J lost 7 bases, with 11 bases between them. The CDR3 here is CASSLDSRVNIQYF. In DNA form, the CDR3 reads TGCGCCAGCAGCTTGGACTCCCGGGTGAACATTCAGTACTTC.

CDR3 loop: CASRKGIHRTGGSEKLFF. CDR3 DNA: TGTGCCAGCAGAAAGGGTATTCATAGGACAGGGGGCTCGGAAAAACTGTTTTTT. The J gene is TRBJ1-4, the V gene TRBV2; 11 bases are shared with TRBD1. CDR3 length: 18 residues. CDR1 SNHLY and CDR2 FYNNEI come from the germline V gene. J was trimmed by 8 bases and V by 6 bases; bases with no gene match: 17.

The rearrangement links TRBV7-3 to TRBJ2-1, with a weak D call TRBD1 (5 bases). CDR1 and CDR2 (germline): SGHTA, FQGTGA. The V gene lost 5 bases and the J gene lost 3 bases, with 17 bases spanning the gap. This CDR3 contains 16 residues. CDR3 nucleotide sequence: TGTGCCAGCAGCGGTTCAGGGCTAACCGGCTACAATGAGCAGTTCTTC. It yields the protein CASSGSGLTGYNEQFF.

The V call is TRBV10-3, the J call TRBJ1-2; possible D gene TRBD1, 5 bases. Germline lookup yields CDR1 ENHRY and CDR2 SYGVKD. Trimming pared 1 base from V and 8 bases from J, leaving 14 bases between. The CDR3 runs 14 residues. CDR3 nucleotides: TGTGCCATCAGTGAGTTCGAGACAGAGTACGGCTACACCTTC. It is translated as CAISEFETEYGYTF.

This chain links TRBV6-6 with TRBJ1-3; D is uncertain. Germline V CDR1 and CDR2: MNHNY, SVGAGI (reference sequence). V was pared by 0 bases and J by 7 bases, with 10 bases between. The CDR3 extends over 14 amino acids. CDR3 coding DNA: TGTGCCAGCAGTTACTCGAGGGTCCCCAACACCATATATTTT. This encodes CASSYSRVPNTIYF.

CDR3: CSGGTRPEETQYF. CDR3 in DNA: TGCAGCGGCGGAACTCGACCCGAAGAGACCCAGTACTTC. V usage is TRBV29-1 and J usage is TRBJ2-5; D gene uncertain. Looked up from germline, CDR1 is SQVTM and CDR2 is ANQGSEA. V lost 7 bases, J lost 3 bases, and 15 bases lay in between. This CDR3 is built from 13 residues.

This clone was detected a few times. The chain combines TRBV19 with TRBJ1-6; 7 bases fit TRBD1. This CDR3 has 15 residues. With 5 bases clipped from V and 7 bases from J, the junction kept 8 bases outside the gene matches. CDR1 is LNHDA and CDR2 is SQIVND in the germline V gene (reference sequence). This chain's CDR3 is CASSLGTDPNSPLHF. For the CDR3, the DNA is TGTGCCAGTAGTCTCGGGACAGACCCAAATTCACCCCTCCACTTT.

The chain joins TRBV15 to TRBJ1-5, with 10 bases fitting TRBD1. This CDR3 has 18 residues. Germline V gene sequence: CDR1 LNHNV, CDR2 YYDKDF (reference sequence). The junction had 10 bases not matched to a gene; V was cut back by 5 bases and J by 0 bases. CDR3 sequence reads: CATSGRQGAAYSNQPQHF. The DNA for the CDR3 is TGTGCCACCAGCGGCCGACAGGGGGCGGCGTATAGCAATCAGCCCCAGCATTTT.

This rearrangement joins TRBV6-5 to TRBJ1-1, with D unresolved. Germline loops: CDR1 MNHEY, CDR2 SVGAGI. V lost 6 bases, J lost 4 bases, and 18 bases lay in between. The CDR3 totals 15 residues. In DNA, the CDR3 is TGTGCCAGCAGCCGGGCCGGAGGGTTGCTCACTGAAGCTTTCTTT. Amino acids: CASSRAGGLLTEAFF.